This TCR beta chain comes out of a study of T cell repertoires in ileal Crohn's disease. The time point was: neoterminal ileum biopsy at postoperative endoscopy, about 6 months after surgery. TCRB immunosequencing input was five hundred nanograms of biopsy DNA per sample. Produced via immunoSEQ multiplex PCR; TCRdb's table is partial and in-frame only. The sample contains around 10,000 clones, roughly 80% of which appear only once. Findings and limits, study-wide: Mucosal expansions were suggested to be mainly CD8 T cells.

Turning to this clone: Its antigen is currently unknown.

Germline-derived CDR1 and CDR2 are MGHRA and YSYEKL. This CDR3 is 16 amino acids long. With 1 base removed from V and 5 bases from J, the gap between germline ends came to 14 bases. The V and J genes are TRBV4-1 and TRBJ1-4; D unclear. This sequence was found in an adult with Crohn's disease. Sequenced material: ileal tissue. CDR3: CASSQAERTENEKLFF. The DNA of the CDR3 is TGCGCCAGCAGCCAAGCTGAGCGCACGGAGAATGAAAAACTGTTTTTT.